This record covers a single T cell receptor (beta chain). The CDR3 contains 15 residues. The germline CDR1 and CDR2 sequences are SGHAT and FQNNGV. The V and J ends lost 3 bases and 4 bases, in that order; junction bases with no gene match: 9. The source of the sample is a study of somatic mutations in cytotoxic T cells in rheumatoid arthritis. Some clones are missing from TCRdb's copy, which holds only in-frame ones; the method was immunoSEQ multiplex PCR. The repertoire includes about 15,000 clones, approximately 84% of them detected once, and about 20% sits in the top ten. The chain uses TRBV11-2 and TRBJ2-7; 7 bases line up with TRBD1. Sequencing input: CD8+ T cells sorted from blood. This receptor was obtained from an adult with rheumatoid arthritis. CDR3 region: CASSLARGPFYEQYF. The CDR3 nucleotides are TGTGCCAGCAGCTTGGCGAGGGGGCCCTTTTACGAGCAGTACTTC.